This T cell receptor beta chain was obtained from a study of CD8 T cells in ankylosing spondylitis. The table lists this clonotype with many counts. The antigen is unknown. Overall study findings and caveats: Clones linked to disease were reported to show significant enrichment in matched ankylosing spondylitis synovial fluid.

Germline V gene lookup returns CDR1 KGHSH and CDR2 LQKENI. Deletions cut 2 bases from V and 3 bases from J, with 14 bases between. The CDR3 is made up of 16 amino acids. TCR beta libraries were made by quantitative 5'-RACE with molecular barcodes. TCRdb recomputed calls from the 5' RACE reads with MiXCR, one row per CDR3 protein. The data contain 55,000 or so distinct CDR3 sequences, 7.4% of them seen just once; the ten biggest clones take up approximately 8%. The chain links TRBV18 to TRBJ1-3; no clear D. The sample comprised blood, either unsorted or a sorted T cell fraction (not recorded which). The receptor was derived from a female donor with ankylosing spondylitis or in good health (not recorded which). The CDR3 nucleotides are TGTGCCAGCTCACCAAGGGCCGAGCTGAGTGGAAACACCATATATTTT. It codes for CASSPRAELSGNTIYF.